This passage covers 26 T cell receptor beta chains from one sample sequenced in a study of T cell responses to AZD1222 COVID-19 vaccine. Measured with immunoSEQ multiplex PCR; TCRdb has only the in-frame clones, and not every one. Of some 120,000 clones listed, about 90% are singletons. This specimen consisted of peripheral blood, obtained on day 0 of AZD1222 vaccination. These receptors all come from an adult in good health.

Only one count was recorded for this clone. This chain links TRBV7-9 with TRBJ2-4; 7 bases are a match to TRBD2. Germline lookup yields CDR1 SEHNR and CDR2 FQNEAQ (reference sequence). V trimming: 1 base; J trimming: 3 bases; junction bases outside the gene matches: 3. The CDR3 is 15 residues long. The CDR3: CASSLGGGSKNIQYF. For the CDR3, the DNA is TGTGCCAGCAGCTTAGGCGGGGGAAGCAAAAACATTCAGTACTTC.

The rearrangement joins TRBV7-8 to TRBJ1-1, with D tentatively TRBD1 (6 bases). Trimming removed 5 bases at V and 2 bases at J, with 18 bases between. From germline, CDR1 is SGHVS and CDR2 FQNEAQ. The CDR3 is made up of 16 amino acids. The CDR3 protein is CASSPRQELINTEAFF. CDR3 in DNA: TGTGCCAGCAGCCCTCGACAGGAACTGATTAACACTGAAGCTTTCTTT. Filled out from reference TRBV7-8 and TRBJ1-1, the complete variable domain reads GAGVSQSPRYKVAKRGQDVALRCDPISGHVSLFWYQQALGQGPEFLTYFQNEAQLDKSGLPSDRFFAERPEGSVSTLKIQRTQQEDSAVYLCASSPRQELINTEAFFGQGTRLTVV.

This chain links TRBV19 with TRBJ1-2; D is undetermined. This CDR3 has 11 residues. The germline CDR1 and CDR2 sequences are LNHDA and SQIVND (reference sequence). V was cut by 11 bases and J by 7 bases, with 14 bases left in between. The CDR3 DNA sequence: TGTGCCGTGCTCGCGGGTCCTGGCTACACCTTC. Its protein is CAVLAGPGYTF.

V gene TRBV6-5 combines with J gene TRBJ1-3, with a possible D match to TRBD1 (5 bases). Germline loops: CDR1 MNHEY, CDR2 SVGAGI. The germline V and J ends were trimmed by 6 bases and 2 bases, with 11 bases remaining between them. The CDR3 is 14 amino acids. The CDR3 here is CASSRQMTGNTIYF. The CDR3 DNA reads TGTGCCAGCAGCCGACAGATGACTGGAAACACCATATATTTT.

The V gene is TRBV10-3, the J gene TRBJ1-2; unclear D gene. The germline gives CDR1 ENHRY, CDR2 SYGVKD. V shed 3 bases and J shed 8 bases, with 19 bases lying between them. CDR3 length: 15 amino acids. The CDR3: CAISDPGHTVGGYTF. CDR3 nucleotide sequence: TGTGCCATCAGTGACCCCGGCCATACGGTTGGGGGCTACACCTTC.

The table lists this clone with a count of one. The V gene is TRBV5-5, the J gene TRBJ2-3; TRBD2 agrees at 9 bases. Germline lookup yields CDR1 SGHKS and CDR2 YYEKEE (reference sequence). V shed 4 bases and J 5 bases; nucleotides not matched to a gene: 2. This CDR3 region has 13 residues. The CDR3 loop reads CASSPTSGDTQYF. The CDR3 nucleotides are TGTGCCAGCAGCCCGACTAGCGGAGATACGCAGTATTTT.

This clone was seen a single time. V and J are TRBV30 and TRBJ1-4; unclear D gene. With 3 bases removed from V and 7 bases from J, the gap between germline ends came to 6 bases. The CDR3 length is 11 residues. Germline V gene data show CDR1 as GTSNPN and CDR2 as SVGIG (reference sequence). The CDR3 is CAWRALEKLFF. In DNA, the CDR3 is TGTGCCTGGAGGGCCCTTGAAAAACTGTTTTTT.

This clone was picked up one time. CDR3 nucleotides: TGTGCCAGCAGTCATAGGGTGGGCCACGAGCAGTACTTC. Its protein product is CASSHRVGHEQYF. The chain joins TRBV7-9 to TRBJ2-7; D ambiguous. This CDR3 comprises 13 residues. V was shortened by 6 bases and J by 5 bases, with 14 bases between the two germline ends. The germline gives CDR1 SEHNR, CDR2 FQNEAQ (reference sequence). Full variable domain (missing parts from reference TRBV7-9 and TRBJ2-7): DTGVSQNPRHKITKRGQNVTFRCDPISEHNRLYWYRQTLGQGPEFLTYFQNEAQLEKSRLLSDRFSAERPKGSFSTLEIQRTEQGDSAMYLCASSHRVGHEQYFGPGTRLTVT.

The chain joins TRBV24-1 to TRBJ2-1, with 10 bases lining up with TRBD2. Germline V gives CDR1 KGHDR, CDR2 SFDVKD. V shed 4 bases, J shed 8 bases, and the junction held 10 bases outside the gene matches. The CDR3 extends over 16 amino acids. The DNA of the CDR3 is TGTGCCACCAGTGACCTGGGGCTAGCGGGGGTGGATGAGCAGTTCTTC. This encodes CATSDLGLAGVDEQFF.

The V and J genes are TRBV2 and TRBJ2-2; D unclear. Germline CDR1 and CDR2: SNHLY and FYNNEI. V lost 5 bases, J lost 0 bases, and 10 bases lay in between. The CDR3 has 15 amino acids. This chain's CDR3 is CASSTQASNTGELFF. CDR3 sequence (DNA): TGTGCCAGCAGTACCCAAGCCTCGAACACCGGGGAGCTGTTTTTT.

The chain has TRBV5-1 and TRBJ1-2; the D gene is possibly TRBD1 (5 bases). The V end lost 0 bases, the J end lost 5 bases, and 11 bases lay between the germline ends. This CDR3 has 14 residues. Germline V gene data show CDR1 as SGHRS and CDR2 as YFSETQ. CDR3 bases: TGCGCCAGCAGCTTGGCCGGGACTGGATATGGCTACACCTTC. Its translation: CASSLAGTGYGYTF.

This clone was counted only a few times. The rearrangement joins TRBV5-4 to TRBJ1-2, with 8 nucleotides matching TRBD1. The length of the CDR3 is 15 residues. J was trimmed by 6 bases and V by 4 bases; bases with no gene match: 11. Germline CDR1 and CDR2: SGHNT and YYREEE (reference sequence). The CDR3 loop is CASSPAADRVDGYTF. CDR3 nucleotide sequence: TGTGCCAGCAGCCCTGCAGCGGACAGGGTGGATGGCTACACCTTC.

The V gene is TRBV7-9, the J gene TRBJ1-1; no firm D call. Trimming cost V 3 bases and J 1 base, with 9 bases left between them. This CDR3 contains 14 residues. Germline values: CDR1 SEHNR, CDR2 FQNEAQ (reference sequence). DNA for the CDR3: TGTGCCAGCAGCTTGGACTCAACGAACACTGAAGCTTTCTTT. Amino acid sequence: CASSLDSTNTEAFF.

The chain employs TRBV19 and TRBJ2-6; D is uncertain. Trimming shortened V by 8 bases and J by 0 bases, and 14 bases separated the two germline ends. This CDR3 region has 16 residues. Per germline, CDR1 LNHDA and CDR2 SQIVND (reference sequence). CDR3: CASGYTRSSGANVLTF. The CDR3 DNA reads TGTGCCAGTGGATATACAAGGAGCTCTGGGGCCAACGTCCTGACTTTC.

The J gene is TRBJ1-6, the V gene TRBV9, with D possibly matching TRBD1 (6 bases). The CDR3 contains 17 residues. Trimming left V 4 bases short and J 9 bases short, with 23 bases between. CDR1 is SGDLS and CDR2 is YYNGEE in the germline V gene. CDR3 coding DNA: TGTGCCAGCAGCCCTTTCTCGGGACACTTTGCCGGTTCACCCCTCCACTTT. Translating it yields CASSPFSGHFAGSPLHF.

The V and J genes are TRBV6-1 and TRBJ2-7, with D unresolved. The CDR3 is 14 residues long. Germline assignment: CDR1 MNHNS and CDR2 SASEGT. The V end was cut by 2 bases, the J end by 5 bases, with 13 bases between. CDR3 in DNA: TGTGCCAGCAGTGAAAGTGGCAGGTCCCACGAGCAGTACTTC. Protein: CASSESGRSHEQYF.

This clone was detected only a few times. CDR3 region: CASSLAGQRNTEAFF. The CDR3 DNA is TGCGCCAGCAGCTTGGCGGGGCAGCGTAACACTGAAGCTTTCTTT. The chain has TRBV5-1 and TRBJ1-1; tentative D call: TRBD1 (5 bases). V was trimmed by 0 bases and J by 2 bases, leaving 11 bases between them. Per the germline V gene, CDR1 is SGHRS and CDR2 is YFSETQ. The CDR3 runs 15 residues.

The chain uses TRBV28 and TRBJ2-7, with a tentative D call TRBD1 (6 bases). The length of the CDR3 is 12 residues. Germline-derived CDR1 and CDR2 are MDHEN and SYDVKM. V lost 6 bases and J 2 bases, leaving 8 bases between the germline ends. Here the CDR3 DNA reads TGTGCCAGCAGCCGACAGGCCTACGAGCAGTACTTC. Its protein product is CASSRQAYEQYF.

The J gene is TRBJ2-7, the V gene TRBV19; no clear D. Trimming took off 0 bases at V and 3 bases at J, with 15 bases between the two ends. This CDR3 region has 16 residues. Germline lookup yields CDR1 LNHDA and CDR2 SQIVND (reference sequence). The CDR3 DNA reads as TGTGCCAGTAGTATAGAAGGTAATTTCCCCCACTACGAGCAGTACTTC. Amino acids: CASSIEGNFPHYEQYF.

This sequence joins TRBV3-1 (or the pseudogene TRBV3-2) and TRBJ2-2; TRBD1 agrees at 9 bases. Germline V CDR1 and CDR2: LGHDT, YNNKEL (reference sequence). V was clipped by 0 bases and J by 4 bases; unmatched bases: 6. The CDR3 length is 17 residues. For the CDR3, the DNA is TGTGCCAGCAGCCAAGACCCTCTGGACAGGGGCACCGGGGAGCTGTTTTTT. Translating gives CASSQDPLDRGTGELFF.

The V gene is TRBV7-9, the J gene TRBJ2-2; D is possibly TRBD1 or TRBD2 (5 bases each). Germline loops: CDR1 SEHNR, CDR2 FQNEAQ (reference sequence). Deletions cut 7 bases from V and 6 bases from J, with 18 bases between. This CDR3 spans 15 amino acids. CDR3 in DNA: TGTGCCAGCAACCGACGGCGAGGGACGTCCGGGGAGCTGTTTTTT. Translation: CASNRRRGTSGELFF.

This chain connects TRBV6-5 to TRBJ1-5; D unclear. Deletions cut 5 bases from V and 5 bases from J, with 10 bases between. The CDR3 consists of 13 residues. The V gene's germline CDR1 is MNHEY and CDR2 SVGAGI. The DNA for the CDR3 is TGTGCCAGCAGTCGAAGGGATGATCAGCCCCAGCATTTT. Residues: CASSRRDDQPQHF.

This clone was seen a handful of times. The CDR3 DNA is TGTGCCACCAGTGATTTAGACCAGGGCACCGGGGAGCTGTTTTTT. The encoded protein is CATSDLDQGTGELFF. The V gene is TRBV24-1, the J gene TRBJ2-2; TRBD1 might be the D (5 bases). Germline lookup yields CDR1 KGHDR and CDR2 SFDVKD. This CDR3 region has 15 residues. The V end lost 1 base, the J end lost 4 bases, and 9 bases lay between the germline ends.

This clone has just a few counts. The chain links TRBV28 to TRBJ2-3; 7 bases are shared with TRBD2. The CDR3 has 15 amino acids. V shed 2 bases, J shed 5 bases, and the junction held 7 bases outside the gene matches. Germline V lookup: CDR1 MDHEN, CDR2 SYDVKM. In DNA form, the CDR3 reads TGTGCCAGCAGTTTAGGCGGGGGACGAGGAGATACGCAGTATTTT. Protein product: CASSLGGGRGDTQYF.

CDR3 protein: CAWSVGQGTFWVYTF. Written as DNA, the CDR3 is TGTGCCTGGAGTGTGGGACAGGGCACTTTTTGGGTCTACACCTTC. V gene TRBV30 combines with J gene TRBJ1-2, with 9 bases lining up with TRBD1. Germline CDR1 is GTSNPN and CDR2 is SVGIG (reference sequence). The CDR3 loop spans 15 amino acids. After removal of 0 bases from V and 10 bases from J, the junction contained 12 bases not matched to a gene.

The V and J genes are TRBV6-2 or TRBV6-3 and TRBJ1-1; D remains unclear. This CDR3 spans 14 amino acids. V lost 2 bases and J 7 bases, leaving 14 bases between the germline ends. Per germline, CDR1 MNHEY and CDR2 SVGEGT. CDR3: CASSYRRRSLEAFF. The CDR3 nucleotides are TGTGCCAGCAGTTACCGGCGCCGCTCCCTTGAAGCTTTCTTT.